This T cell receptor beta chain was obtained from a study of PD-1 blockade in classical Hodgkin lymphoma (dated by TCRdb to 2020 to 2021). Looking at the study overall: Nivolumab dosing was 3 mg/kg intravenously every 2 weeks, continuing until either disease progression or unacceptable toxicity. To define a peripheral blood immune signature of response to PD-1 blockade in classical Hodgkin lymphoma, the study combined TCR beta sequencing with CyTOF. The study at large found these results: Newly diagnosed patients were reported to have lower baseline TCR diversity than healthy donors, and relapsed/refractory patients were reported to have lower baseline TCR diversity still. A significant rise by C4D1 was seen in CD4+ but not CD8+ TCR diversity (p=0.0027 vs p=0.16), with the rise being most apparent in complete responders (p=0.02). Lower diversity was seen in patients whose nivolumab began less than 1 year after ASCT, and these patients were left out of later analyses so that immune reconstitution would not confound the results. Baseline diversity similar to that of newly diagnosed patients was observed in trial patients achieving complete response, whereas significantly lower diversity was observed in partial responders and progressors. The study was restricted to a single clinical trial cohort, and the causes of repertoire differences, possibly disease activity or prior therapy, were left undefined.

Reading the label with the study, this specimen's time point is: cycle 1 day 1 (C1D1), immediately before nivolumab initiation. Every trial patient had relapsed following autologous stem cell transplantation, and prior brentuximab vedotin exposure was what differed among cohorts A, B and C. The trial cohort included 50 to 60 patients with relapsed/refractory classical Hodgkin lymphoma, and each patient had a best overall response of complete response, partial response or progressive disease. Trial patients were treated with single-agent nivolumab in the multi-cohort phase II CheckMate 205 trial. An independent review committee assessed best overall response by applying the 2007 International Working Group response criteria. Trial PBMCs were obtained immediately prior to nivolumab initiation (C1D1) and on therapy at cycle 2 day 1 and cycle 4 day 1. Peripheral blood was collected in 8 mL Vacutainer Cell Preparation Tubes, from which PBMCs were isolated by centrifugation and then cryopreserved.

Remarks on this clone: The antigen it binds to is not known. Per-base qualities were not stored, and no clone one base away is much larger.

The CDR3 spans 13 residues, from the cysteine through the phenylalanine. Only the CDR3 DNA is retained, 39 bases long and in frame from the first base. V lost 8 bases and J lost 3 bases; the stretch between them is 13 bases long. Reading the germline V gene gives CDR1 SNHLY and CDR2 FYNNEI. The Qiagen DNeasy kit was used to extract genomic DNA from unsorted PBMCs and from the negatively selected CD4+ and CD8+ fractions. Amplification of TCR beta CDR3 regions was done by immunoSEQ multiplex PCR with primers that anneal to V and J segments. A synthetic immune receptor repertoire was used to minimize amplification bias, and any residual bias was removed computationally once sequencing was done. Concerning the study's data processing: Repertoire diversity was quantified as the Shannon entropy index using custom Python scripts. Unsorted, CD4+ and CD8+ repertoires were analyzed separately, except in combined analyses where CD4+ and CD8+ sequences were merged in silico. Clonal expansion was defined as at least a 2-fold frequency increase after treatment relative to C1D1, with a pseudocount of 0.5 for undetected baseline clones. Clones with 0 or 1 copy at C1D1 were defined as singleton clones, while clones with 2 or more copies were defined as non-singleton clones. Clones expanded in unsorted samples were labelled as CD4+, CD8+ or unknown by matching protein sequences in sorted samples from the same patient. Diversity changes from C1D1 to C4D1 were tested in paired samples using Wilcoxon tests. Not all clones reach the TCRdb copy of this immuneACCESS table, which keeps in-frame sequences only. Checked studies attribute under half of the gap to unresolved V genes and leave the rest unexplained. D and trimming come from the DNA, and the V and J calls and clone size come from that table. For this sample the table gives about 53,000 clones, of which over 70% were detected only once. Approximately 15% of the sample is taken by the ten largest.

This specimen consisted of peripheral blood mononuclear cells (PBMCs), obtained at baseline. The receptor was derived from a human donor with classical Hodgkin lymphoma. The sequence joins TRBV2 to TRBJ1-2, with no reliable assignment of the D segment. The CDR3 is CASYDWTDYGYTF. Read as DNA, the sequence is TGTGCCAGCTACGATTGGACCGACTATGGCTACACCTTC.